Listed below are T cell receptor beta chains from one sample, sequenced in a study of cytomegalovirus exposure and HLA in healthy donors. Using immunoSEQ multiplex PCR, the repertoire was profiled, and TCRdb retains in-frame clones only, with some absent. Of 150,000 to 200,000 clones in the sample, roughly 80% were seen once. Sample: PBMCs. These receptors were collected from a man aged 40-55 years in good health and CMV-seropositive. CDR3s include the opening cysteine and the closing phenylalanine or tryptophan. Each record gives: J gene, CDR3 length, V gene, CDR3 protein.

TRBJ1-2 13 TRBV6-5 CASSPGGSYGYTF
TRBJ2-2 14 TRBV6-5 CASSTTAGTGELFF
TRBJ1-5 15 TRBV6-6 CASSYGQGSNQPQHF
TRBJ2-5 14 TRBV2 CASSERTGKETQYF
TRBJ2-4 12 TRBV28 CASSLLKNIQYF
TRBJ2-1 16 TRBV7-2 CASSSTGIGSYNEQFF
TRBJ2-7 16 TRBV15 CATSRHGASGDNEQYF
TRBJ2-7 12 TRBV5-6 CASSRDIYEQYF
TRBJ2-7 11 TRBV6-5 CASSSTVEQYF
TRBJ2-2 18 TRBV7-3 CASSFLPSGQGDTGELFF
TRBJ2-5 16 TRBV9 CASSESDRAGQETQYF
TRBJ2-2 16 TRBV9 CASSPEVSANTGELFF
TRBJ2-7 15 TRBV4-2 CASSQEGDRGYEQYF
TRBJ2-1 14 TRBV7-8 CASSSRGSYNEQFF
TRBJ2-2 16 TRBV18 CASSPPAGQGAGELFF
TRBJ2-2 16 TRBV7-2 CASSLSLADYTGELFF
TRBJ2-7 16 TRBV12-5 CASGLVTDKREYEQYF
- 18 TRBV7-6 CASSLESGFLHRNYEQYF
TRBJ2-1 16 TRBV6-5 CASSYGGDRVDNEQFF
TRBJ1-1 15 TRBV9 CASSVVPEGHTEAFF
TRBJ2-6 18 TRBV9 CASSGSGLLSSGANVLTF
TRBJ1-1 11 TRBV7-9 CATTVGTEAFF
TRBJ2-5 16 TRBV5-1 CASSRDRGGVQETQYF
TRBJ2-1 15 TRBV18 CASSPGTVPYNEQFF
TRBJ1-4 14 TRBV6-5 CASSWGQVNEKLFF
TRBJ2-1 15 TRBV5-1 CATARGGQGYNEQFF
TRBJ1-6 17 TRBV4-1 CASSQGRQSSYNSPLHF
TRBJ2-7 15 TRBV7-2 CASSPSSVFSYEQYF
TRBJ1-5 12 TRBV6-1 CASAKGSGPQHF
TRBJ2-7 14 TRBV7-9 CASSSAGGHYEQYF
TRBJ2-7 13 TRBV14 CASSPINYRGQYF
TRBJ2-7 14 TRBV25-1 CASSPGQKSNEQYF
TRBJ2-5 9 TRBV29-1 CSLKETQYF
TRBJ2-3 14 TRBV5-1 CASSFSSGADTQYF
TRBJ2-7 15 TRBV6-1 CASSITTSGTYEQYF
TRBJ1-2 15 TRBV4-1 CASSQDPTPNYGYTF
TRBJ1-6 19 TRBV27 CASSSRTGIRSSYNSPLHF
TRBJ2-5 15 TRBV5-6 CASSRLAGGQETQYF
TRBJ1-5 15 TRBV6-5 CASSADGNSNQPQHF
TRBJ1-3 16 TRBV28 CASSLFPLGSGNTIYF
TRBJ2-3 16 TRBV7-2 CASSLPAGGPTDTQYF
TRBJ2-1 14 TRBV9 CASSVAPTGFEQFF
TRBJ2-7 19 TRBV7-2 CASSFPTGLAGGKSYEQYF
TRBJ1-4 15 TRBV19 CASGQGYSTNEKLFF
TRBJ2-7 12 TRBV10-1 CASSEDIYEQYF
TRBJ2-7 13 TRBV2 CASSEAGQYEQYF
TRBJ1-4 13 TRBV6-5 CASSYGFQGKLFF
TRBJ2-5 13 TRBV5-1 CASSLSGQETQYF
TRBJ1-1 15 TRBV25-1 CASSDIGQQNTEAFF
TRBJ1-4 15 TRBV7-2 CASSRVGPPNEKLFF
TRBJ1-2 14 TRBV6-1 CASSEGGRQYGYTF
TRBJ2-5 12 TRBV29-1 CSVGGRESTQYF